This T cell receptor (beta chain) emerged from a study of cytomegalovirus exposure and HLA in healthy donors. Study background: Tens of millions of unique TCR sequences came from HLA-typed donors in an early release. About 84% of roughly 400 genotyped donors fell in the Caucasian-associated ancestry cluster. Broader study findings: Cytomegalovirus association was listed for around 180 TCR beta chains. Later analysis identified around 15,000 TCR beta sequences associated with HLA alleles, using a false discovery rate threshold of 0.05.

Worth noting for this clone: Antigen specificity is unknown.

PCR used 60 Vbeta primers and 13 Jbeta primers. The method was immunoSEQ multiplex PCR; TCRdb's version includes in-frame clones alone and lacks a portion of them. Of tens of thousands of clones in the sample, around 84% were seen once. V trimming: 2 bases; J trimming: 6 bases; junction bases outside the gene matches: 11. Looked up from germline, CDR1 is SGHAT and CDR2 is FQNNGV. This CDR3 has 17 amino acids. The sequence derives from a woman in her thirties or forties in good health and CMV-seropositive. Sequences were obtained from PBMCs. This chain joins TRBV11-2 and TRBJ2-3; 10 nucleotides line up with TRBD1. In nucleotides, the CDR3 is TGTGCCAGCAGCTTAATGGCCGGGACAGGGGTATTTGATACGCAGTATTTT. Its protein product is CASSLMAGTGVFDTQYF.